The present T cell receptor beta chain was sequenced within a study of early T cells in non-severe SARS-CoV-2 infection. Study as a whole: Sequencing used unsorted whole-blood bulk RNA, so chains lack pairing. General observations from the study: The VDJdb matching leaned toward anti-spike CD8 responses and overlooked private and CD4 specificities.

Separate cDNA molecules each had unique molecular identifiers attached to them. One entry per CDR3 protein results from TCRdb running MiXCR on the 5' RACE reads. This table has roughly 66,000 distinct CDR3 sequences, 9.1% appearing once. Trimming removed 3 bases from V and 1 base from J; junction bases left unmatched: 6. The germline gives CDR1 DFQATT, CDR2 SNEGSKA (reference sequence). The CDR3 has 16 amino acids. This clonotype was recorded many times. What it recognizes is unknown. The sequenced sample consisted of whole blood. This sequence originates from an adult who was a healthcare worker with PCR-confirmed SARS-CoV-2 infection or an uninfected control (not recorded which). The chain employs TRBV20-1 and TRBJ2-3; 11 positions match TRBD2. The CDR3 reads CSARTLAGGGTDTQYF. CDR3 DNA sequence: TGCAGTGCTAGGACGCTAGCGGGAGGTGGCACAGATACGCAGTATTTT.